One and the same sample provided the 9 T cell receptor beta chains below, sequenced in a study of T-cell memory formation after mild COVID-19. One entry per CDR3 protein results from TCRdb running MiXCR on the 5' RACE reads. The data hold some 50,000 distinct CDR3 sequences, with approximately 12% observed a single time. Sequencing used PBMCs or a T cell subset sorted from them (not recorded which). The receptors derive from a man between 18 and 35 years old who had mild COVID-19 (a few samples of this study predate the infection). Cell type and time point are not known.

This clonotype was seen at least ten times. This rearrangement joins TRBV20-1 to TRBJ2-7, with a tentative D call TRBD2 (5 bases). Germline assignment: CDR1 DFQATT and CDR2 SNEGSKA (reference sequence). The CDR3 extends over 15 amino acids. Trimming left V 2 bases short and J 2 bases short, with 16 bases between. CDR3 sequence reads: CSARTLRRSPYEQYF. The CDR3 region has the DNA TGCAGTGCTAGAACCCTGCGGAGGTCGCCCTACGAGCAGTACTTC.

The chain has TRBV20-1 and TRBJ1-2; D is ambiguous. Germline V gene data show CDR1 as DFQATT and CDR2 as SNEGSKA (reference sequence). This CDR3 spans 14 amino acids. V was pared by 1 base and J by 0 bases, with 9 bases between. As DNA, the CDR3 is TGCAGTGCTAGAGGGGCCGCGACTAACTATGGCTACACCTTC. Protein: CSARGAATNYGYTF.

This clonotype showed up just a few times. This chain joins TRBV20-1 and TRBJ2-5, with TRBD2 matching 9 bases. This CDR3 spans 15 amino acids. Trimming at V came to 4 bases and at J to 4 bases, leaving 10 bases not matched to a gene. Looked up from germline, CDR1 is DFQATT and CDR2 is SNEGSKA (reference sequence). The chain's CDR3 is CSAILPGLARETQYF. CDR3 DNA sequence: TGCAGTGCTATACTTCCGGGACTAGCTCGAGAGACCCAGTACTTC.

A few counts support this clonotype. The rearrangement joins TRBV7-9 to TRBJ2-6, with D perhaps TRBD1 (5 bases). The CDR3 is 16 residues long. V lost 5 bases and J lost 7, with 18 bases in between. CDR1 and CDR2 (germline): SEHNR, FQNEAQ (reference sequence). The CDR3 spells CASSPYSGAVANVLTF. The CDR3 DNA reads as TGTGCCAGCAGCCCCTACTCTGGGGCCGTCGCCAACGTCCTGACTTTC.

This sequence joins TRBV12-3 or TRBV12-4 and TRBJ1-2, with D hard to call. V lost 7 bases to trimming and J lost 3 bases, with 18 bases between them. This CDR3 comprises 15 residues. The CDR3 sequence is CASTYDILRYYGYTF. The CDR3 DNA reads as TGTGCCAGCACCTATGACATTTTGCGGTACTATGGCTACACCTTC.

The rearrangement uses TRBV7-9 and TRBJ2-6, with 8 nucleotides matching TRBD1. Germline-derived CDR1 and CDR2 are SEHNR and FQNEAQ (reference sequence). This CDR3 is 19 amino acids long. Trimming cost V 4 bases and J 0 bases; bases outside gene matches: 11. The CDR3 protein is CASSSGDRRLSSGANVLTF. CDR3 sequence (DNA): TGTGCCAGCAGCTCGGGGGACAGGCGGCTTTCCTCTGGGGCCAACGTCCTGACTTTC.

This rearrangement joins TRBV7-2 to TRBJ1-4; 7 bases agree with TRBD1. The CDR3 extends over 11 amino acids. V trimming: 5 bases; J trimming: 14 bases; junction bases outside the gene matches: 5. CDR1 is SGHTA and CDR2 is FQGNSA in the germline V gene. CDR3 coding DNA: TGTGCCAGCAGCCTCACAGGGGTTCTGTTTTTT. Residues: CASSLTGVLFF.

At least ten counts were recorded for this clonotype. This chain uses TRBV5-1 with TRBJ2-5, with 7 bases fitting TRBD2. Trimming removed 1 base from V and 5 bases from J; junction bases left unmatched: 8. CDR3 length equals 15 residues. CDR1 is SGHRS, CDR2 YFSETQ, per germline. CDR3 nucleotide sequence: TGCGCCAGCAGCTTGTTATTGCTAGCGGTCGAGACCCAGTACTTC. It is translated as CASSLLLLAVETQYF. The variable domain in full, completed from reference TRBV5-1 and TRBJ2-5, reads KAGVTQTPRYLIKTRGQQVTLSCSPISGHRSVSWYQQTPGQGLQFLFEYFSETQRNKGNFPGRFSGRQFSNSRSEMNVSTLELGDSALYLCASSLLLLAVETQYFGPGTRLLVL.

The V and J genes are TRBV6-6 and TRBJ2-1; TRBD1 matches 7 bases. Germline V gene data show CDR1 as MNHNY and CDR2 as SVGAGI (reference sequence). This CDR3 has 12 residues. The V gene end was trimmed by 7 bases and the J gene end by 10 bases; junction bases not matched to a gene: 7. CDR3 DNA: TGTGCCAGCAAAGACAGGGCGAGGGAGCAGTTCTTC. Protein: CASKDRAREQFF.